This TCR beta chain was sequenced for a study of T cells in Graves' hyperthyroidism and ophthalmopathy. In its sample, this clonotype was seen many times. Uncontrolled infection, other autoimmune disease, pregnancy or lactation disqualified patients from enrolment. Diagnoses used clinical symptoms, serum thyroxine and TRAb, thyroid ultrasound and orbital computed tomography. From 8.5 to 10 ml of fresh peripheral blood, PBMCs were isolated. Germline-derived CDR1 and CDR2 are LNHNV and YYDKDF (reference sequence). Trimming left V 1 base short and J 7 bases short, with 11 bases between. The CDR3 contains 14 residues. It was RNA transcripts that yielded the amplified TCR beta CDR3 regions. Researchers ran a first-round RT-PCR on the TCR CDR3 using the HTBI primer set. Using its own MiXCR run on the multiplex PCR reads, TCRdb lists one record per CDR3 protein. This sample has a few hundred thousand distinct CDR3 sequences, with roughly 15% found just once.

The chain couples TRBV15 to TRBJ2-1, with D tentatively TRBD1 or TRBD2 (5 bases each). The origin of this receptor is a woman aged 30 to 39 with Graves' ophthalmopathy. The sequencing input was blood. This CDR3 reads CATSRAGRLNEQFF. CDR3 bases: TGTGCCACCAGCAGAGCGGGACGGCTAAATGAGCAGTTCTTC. The full variable domain, rest sourced from reference TRBV15 and TRBJ2-1, is DAMVIQNPRYQVTQFGKPVTLSCSQTLNHNVMYWYQQKSSQAPKLLFHYYDKDFNNEADTPDNFQSRRPNTSFCFLDIRSPGLGDTAMYLCATSRAGRLNEQFFGPGTRLTVL.